These T cell receptor beta chains were read from a single sample in a study of T cells in Graves' hyperthyroidism and ophthalmopathy. TCRdb fed the multiplex PCR reads into MiXCR, producing one record per CDR3 protein. The table records some 500,000 distinct CDR3 sequences, around 22% of them present only once. Input material: blood. The receptors originated from a woman aged 25 to 39 with Graves' ophthalmopathy. The CDR3 runs from the conserved cysteine through the conserved F or W. The D gene is left open where the match is weak. Part of the rows lack a size; the others show once, few, many or a class for expanded clones.

>TRBV4-2|many|NA|TRBJ2-7
TGTGCCAGCAGCCAGGAGAGGAACCCTCCCTACGAGCAGTACTTC
CASSQERNPPYEQYF
>TRBV4-1|many|NA|TRBJ1-5
TGCGCCAGCAGCCTAACCTACAGGGACGGGAATCAGCCCCAGCATTTT
CASSLTYRDGNQPQHF
>TRBV10-3|once|NA|TRBJ2-5
TGTGCCATCAGTGAAGACCTGCGGGAGACCCAGTACTTC
CAISEDLRETQYF
>TRBV7-2|many|NA|TRBJ2-5
TGTGCCAGCACCGGAACCGGGGAGACCCAGTACTTC
CASTGTGETQYF
>TRBV4-1|many|NA|TRBJ1-2
TGCGCCAGCAGCCAAAGCCCAGAGCTCTATGGCTACACCTTC
CASSQSPELYGYTF
>TRBV7-9|many|TRBD1|TRBJ1-1
TGTGCCAGCACCGCAGGGGGAAGGACTGAAGCTTTCTTT
CASTAGGRTEAFF
>TRBV9|many|NA|TRBJ1-1
TGTGCCAGCAGCGTAGGGGAGGCGTACACTGAAGCTTTCTTT
CASSVGEAYTEAFF
>TRBV18|many|NA|TRBJ1-1
TGTGCCAGCTCACCGAGGGGCACGAACACTGAAGCTTTCTTT
CASSPRGTNTEAFF
>TRBV6-5|many|NA|TRBJ2-7
TGTGCCAGCAGTTACGCGGGCAGGGAGGAGCAGTACTTC
CASSYAGREEQYF
>TRBV18|many|NA|TRBJ2-4
TGTGCCAGCTCACTACAGAACACAGAGAAAAACATTAAGTACTTC
CASSLQNTEKNIKYF
>TRBV5-6|few|NA|TRBJ2-7
TGTGCCAGCAGCTTGTTAACGGGACGAAACTCCTACGAGCAGTACTTC
CASSLLTGRNSYEQYF
>TRBV28|many|TRBD1|TRBJ2-7
TGTGCCAGCAGTGCCCTCATCGGGACAGGCTCCTACGAGCAGTACTTC
CASSALIGTGSYEQYF
>TRBV20-1|many|NA|TRBJ2-5
TGCAGTGCTAGAGATTTGGACGGGGGAGAGACCCAGTACTTC
CSARDLDGGETQYF
>TRBV2|many|NA|TRBJ2-5
TGTGCCAGCAGTGAAATTTTGGGCAGCCAAGAGACCCAGTACTTC
CASSEILGSQETQYF
>TRBV12-3/TRBV12-4|NA|NA|TRBJ1-1
TGTGCCAGCAGTTTACACTACATGAACACTGAAGCTTTCTTT
CASSLHYMNTEAFF
>TRBV5-1|many|NA|TRBJ1-5
TGCGCCAGCAGCCGGACGGGGGCGAAGGATCAGCCCCAGCATTTT
CASSRTGAKDQPQHF
>TRBV2|many|TRBD1|TRBJ1-5
TGTGCCAGTACGGGACAGGGGGTCGATCAGCCCCAGCATTTT
CASTGQGVDQPQHF
>TRBV25-1|many|NA|TRBJ2-2
TGTGCCAGCAGTGATGGGCGGGACAGGAACACCGGGGAGCTGTTTTTT
CASSDGRDRNTGELFF
>TRBV20-1|NA|NA|TRBJ2-5
TGCAGTGCTAGAGCCCCCGGGTTCGAGACCCAGTACTTC
CSARAPGFETQYF
>TRBV12-3/TRBV12-4|few|NA|TRBJ1-5
TGTGCCAGCAGTTCCTCCCAGGGCAAGCCCCAGCATTTT
CASSSSQGKPQHF
>TRBV5-1|many|NA|TRBJ1-1
TGCGCCAGCAGCTTGGCCAGTACCACCTATACAGCTGAAGCTTTCTTT
CASSLASTTYTAEAFF
>TRBV6-2/TRBV6-3|few|NA|TRBJ1-3
TGTGCCAGCAGTTCCGGGTCCCTATCTGGAAACACCATATATTTT
CASSSGSLSGNTIYF
>TRBV18|NA|NA|TRBJ1-5
TGTGCCAGCTCACCAAGCTTTGAGGCGGGTAGTCAGCCCCAGCATTTT
CASSPSFEAGSQPQHF
>TRBV11-2|NA|NA|TRBJ2-7
TGTGCCAGCGCGAGAGGCCCCCAGTCCGAGCAGTACTTC
CASARGPQSEQYF
>TRBV28|NA|NA|TRBJ2-5
TGTGCCAGCAGACTTCCCCTGACCGAGACCCAGTACTTC
CASRLPLTETQYF
>TRBV6-5|many|NA|TRBJ1-2
TGTGCCAGCGCGGGCCGAGTCTATGGCTACACCTTC
CASAGRVYGYTF
>TRBV28|many|NA|TRBJ1-2
NA
CASSSSTRNYGYTF
>TRBV11-2|many|TRBD1|TRBJ1-5
TGTGCCAGCAGCCCTCGGACAGGCATATATAGCAATCAGCCCCAGCATTTT
CASSPRTGIYSNQPQHF
>TRBV4-3|few|TRBD1|TRBJ2-5
TGCGCCAGCAGCCAAGTCATCCCAGTCACGGACAGGCTAGAGACCCAGTACTTC
CASSQVIPVTDRLETQYF
>TRBV15|many|TRBD1|TRBJ2-7
TGTGCCACCAGCAGAGACCGGACAGGGATCGAGCAGTACTTC
CATSRDRTGIEQYF
>TRBV5-1|many|NA|TRBJ1-2
TGCGCCAGCACCCCAGGGCGCGGCTATGGCTACACCTTC
CASTPGRGYGYTF
>TRBV15|many|TRBD1|TRBJ1-5
TGTGCCACCAGCAGAGGACAGGGACGAGGTCAGCCCCAGCATTTT
CATSRGQGRGQPQHF
>TRBV7-3|many|TRBD1|TRBJ1-2
TGTGCCAGCAGCTTAACTGGGACAGATAACTATGGCTACACCTTC
CASSLTGTDNYGYTF
>TRBV5-6|NA|NA|TRBJ1-1
TGTGCCAGCAGCTTGGGGACATCAGGAGCTTTCTTT
CASSLGTSGAFF
>TRBV6-1|NA|NA|TRBJ1-5
TGTGCCAGCAGTGAACGGTACAATCAGCCCCAGCATTTT
CASSERYNQPQHF
>TRBV5-1|many|NA|TRBJ1-3
TGCGCCAGCAGCTTGGCCTCGGCAGGGAGAAACACCATATATTTT
CASSLASAGRNTIYF
>TRBV19|many|NA|TRBJ2-6
TGTGCCAGTAGTATACCGTTCTCTGGGGCCAACGTCCTGACTTTC
CASSIPFSGANVLTF
>TRBV6-1|many|TRBD1|TRBJ1-1
TGTGCCAGCGGTAGACAGGGGGCCATAGAAGGGGCTTTCTTT
CASGRQGAIEGAFF
>TRBV7-8|many|NA|TRBJ2-7
TGTGCCAGCAGCTTGGGGCGGGGATCCTACGAGCAGTACTTC
CASSLGRGSYEQYF
>TRBV13|many|NA|TRBJ2-2
TGTGCCAGCAGCTGGAGAAGGGAGTCCGGGGAGCTGTTTTTT
CASSWRRESGELFF
>TRBV12-3/TRBV12-4|NA|NA|TRBJ2-4
TGTGCCAGCAGCGCCGGGACTCCCATTCAGTACTTC
CASSAGTPIQYF